This T cell receptor beta chain was obtained from a study of blood T cell repertoires in COVID-19. Study in general: Acute and convalescent COVID-19 specimens originated in the United States, Italy and Spain. In each case, the material was cDNA or gDNA derived from T cells, B-cell-depleted T cells, or PBMCs.

The CDR3 length is 12 residues. Trimming stripped 2 bases from V and 7 bases from J, with 5 bases between. Germline CDR1 reads WSHSY; CDR2 reads SAAADI. As handled by the study authors: Estimates of nucleated cell counts were drawn from the amplification of reference gene primers. Profiled with immunoSEQ multiplex PCR; TCRdb holds only in-frame clones, not every one. That table furnishes V, J and clone size, whereas the DNA furnished D and trimming. Of over 60,000 clones listed, roughly nine tenths are singletons. The clonotype comes from a man aged 55 to 70 with acute or convalescent COVID-19. The V and J genes are TRBV10-2 and TRBJ1-4; D gene uncertain. Sequences were obtained from peripheral blood. The CDR3 sequence: CASSELSEKLFF. The CDR3 DNA reads as TGCGCCAGCAGTGAGCTTAGTGAAAAACTGTTTTTT.